The 6 T cell receptor beta chains listed next were all sequenced from one sample in a study of blood T cell repertoires in COVID-19. This table comes from immunoSEQ multiplex PCR, and its TCRdb copy is limited to in-frame clones, with some not included. The sample has around 70,000 clones; about 92% are singletons. Sequencing used peripheral blood. The source of these receptors is a human donor in a cohort sampled during active COVID-19.

The gene calls are TRBV7-2 and TRBJ1-5; 10 bases are a match to TRBD1. The CDR3 length is 15 residues. The V segment lost 6 bases and the J segment 2 bases; nucleotides outside the gene matches: 4. Germline CDR1 SGHTA, CDR2 FQGNSA. For the CDR3, the DNA is TGTGCCAGCAGTTCCGGACAGGGGGGCAATCAGCCCCAGCATTTT. Its translation is CASSSGQGGNQPQHF.

The rearrangement joins TRBV3-1 (or the pseudogene TRBV3-2) to TRBJ1-6; 7 nucleotides line up with TRBD1. V shed 0 bases, J shed 6 bases, and the junction held 2 bases outside the gene matches. Germline CDR1 and CDR2: LGHDT and YNNKEL (reference sequence). The CDR3 has 15 amino acids. The CDR3 DNA follows: TGTGCCAGCAGCCAAGATCCAGGGGGTAATTCACCCCTCCACTTT. Translated, it gives CASSQDPGGNSPLHF.

This sequence joins TRBV7-2 and TRBJ1-1; no clear D gene. Deletions cut 1 base from V and 4 bases from J, with 10 bases between. This CDR3 contains 14 residues. The V gene's germline CDR1 is SGHTA and CDR2 FQGNSA. The CDR3 loop is CASSLGGRGTEAFF. CDR3 coding DNA: TGTGCCAGCAGCTTAGGGGGTCGGGGCACTGAAGCTTTCTTT.

The chain has TRBV29-1 and TRBJ1-1, with 7 bases lining up with TRBD1. This CDR3 has 13 amino acids. Germline CDR1 reads SQVTM; CDR2 reads ANQGSEA. V was pared by 5 bases and J by 8 bases, with 11 bases of the junction left unmatched. The CDR3 protein is CSVKGAERVEAFF. Here the CDR3 DNA reads TGCAGCGTTAAGGGGGCAGAGAGGGTCGAAGCTTTCTTT.

The chain couples TRBV2 to TRBJ2-7; 8 bases line up with TRBD2. Looked up from germline, CDR1 is SNHLY and CDR2 is FYNNEI. CDR3 length: 12 amino acids. V lost 6 bases and J lost 7; bases outside the gene matches: 5. CDR3 loop: CASRGTRREQYF. The CDR3 DNA follows: TGTGCCAGCAGGGGGACTAGACGAGAGCAGTACTTC.

The chain carries TRBV5-1 and TRBJ2-5; 10 bases agree with TRBD2. The trim removed 0 bases at V and 5 bases at J, leaving 7 bases unmatched. The CDR3 has 16 residues. Per germline, CDR1 SGHRS and CDR2 YFSETQ. The CDR3 nucleotides read TGCGCCAGCAGCTTGGGGCTAGCGGGAGTTTGGGAGACCCAGTACTTC. Translation gives CASSLGLAGVWETQYF. Full variable domain (rest looked up from reference TRBV5-1 and TRBJ2-5): KAGVTQTPRYLIKTRGQQVTLSCSPISGHRSVSWYQQTPGQGLQFLFEYFSETQRNKGNFPGRFSGRQFSNSRSEMNVSTLELGDSALYLCASSLGLAGVWETQYFGPGTRLLVL.